This T cell receptor (beta chain) was sequenced in a study of T cell responses to AZD1222 COVID-19 vaccine. Comments on this clone: As yet, its antigen is unknown.

Profiling relied on immunoSEQ multiplex PCR, and the TCRdb table lists in-frame clones only, not all of them. The table has 140,000 to 150,000 clones, around 89% seen once; the top ten hold roughly 16%. The ends were cut back, 0 bases at V and 3 bases at J, with 19 bases in the middle. From germline, CDR1 is SGHTA and CDR2 FQGNSA. The CDR3 length is 18 residues. Overall study results and limits: The span of vaccine-associated CD4 TCRs extended across spike, with dominance at 160-218 and 743-854. Clonal diversity was possibly underestimated, and the donors were mostly white British, with more females. Repertoires were obtained solely post-peak T cell response.

The rearrangement joins TRBV7-2 to TRBJ2-3; D perhaps matches TRBD2 (6 bases). This clonotype originated in an adult in good health. Sample: peripheral blood, taken on day 0 of AZD1222 vaccination. The CDR3 DNA follows: TGTGCCAGCAGCTTAGCCCGGCAAATCCGACTAGTGACAGATACGCAGTATTTT. Amino acid sequence: CASSLARQIRLVTDTQYF.